This T cell receptor (beta chain) was sequenced in a study of blood T cell repertoires in COVID-19. Study-level background: Acute-phase and convalescent COVID-19 samples originated in the United States, Italy and Spain.

In the original workflow: Cell counts per sample came from amplifying reference gene primers. Repertoires were generated with immunoSEQ multiplex PCR, while TCRdb's copy carries only in-frame clones and drops some. V, J and clone size derive from that table, while D and trimming were established from the DNA sequence. The sample has roughly 50,000 clones, 91% seen once; the top ten hold 5.5% to 8%. The germline V and J ends were trimmed by 5 bases and 0 bases, with 14 bases remaining between them. The germline CDR1 and CDR2 sequences are SNHLY and FYNNEI. CDR3 size: 16 residues. This clone was seen once.

What was sequenced was peripheral blood. The chain employs TRBV2 and TRBJ1-3; tentatively, D is TRBD1 (6 bases). This clonotype was sampled from a man over 45 with active COVID-19. The CDR3 protein is CASSFPRTVSGNTIYF. The CDR3 nucleotides are TGTGCCAGCAGTTTCCCGCGGACAGTCTCTGGAAACACCATATATTTT.